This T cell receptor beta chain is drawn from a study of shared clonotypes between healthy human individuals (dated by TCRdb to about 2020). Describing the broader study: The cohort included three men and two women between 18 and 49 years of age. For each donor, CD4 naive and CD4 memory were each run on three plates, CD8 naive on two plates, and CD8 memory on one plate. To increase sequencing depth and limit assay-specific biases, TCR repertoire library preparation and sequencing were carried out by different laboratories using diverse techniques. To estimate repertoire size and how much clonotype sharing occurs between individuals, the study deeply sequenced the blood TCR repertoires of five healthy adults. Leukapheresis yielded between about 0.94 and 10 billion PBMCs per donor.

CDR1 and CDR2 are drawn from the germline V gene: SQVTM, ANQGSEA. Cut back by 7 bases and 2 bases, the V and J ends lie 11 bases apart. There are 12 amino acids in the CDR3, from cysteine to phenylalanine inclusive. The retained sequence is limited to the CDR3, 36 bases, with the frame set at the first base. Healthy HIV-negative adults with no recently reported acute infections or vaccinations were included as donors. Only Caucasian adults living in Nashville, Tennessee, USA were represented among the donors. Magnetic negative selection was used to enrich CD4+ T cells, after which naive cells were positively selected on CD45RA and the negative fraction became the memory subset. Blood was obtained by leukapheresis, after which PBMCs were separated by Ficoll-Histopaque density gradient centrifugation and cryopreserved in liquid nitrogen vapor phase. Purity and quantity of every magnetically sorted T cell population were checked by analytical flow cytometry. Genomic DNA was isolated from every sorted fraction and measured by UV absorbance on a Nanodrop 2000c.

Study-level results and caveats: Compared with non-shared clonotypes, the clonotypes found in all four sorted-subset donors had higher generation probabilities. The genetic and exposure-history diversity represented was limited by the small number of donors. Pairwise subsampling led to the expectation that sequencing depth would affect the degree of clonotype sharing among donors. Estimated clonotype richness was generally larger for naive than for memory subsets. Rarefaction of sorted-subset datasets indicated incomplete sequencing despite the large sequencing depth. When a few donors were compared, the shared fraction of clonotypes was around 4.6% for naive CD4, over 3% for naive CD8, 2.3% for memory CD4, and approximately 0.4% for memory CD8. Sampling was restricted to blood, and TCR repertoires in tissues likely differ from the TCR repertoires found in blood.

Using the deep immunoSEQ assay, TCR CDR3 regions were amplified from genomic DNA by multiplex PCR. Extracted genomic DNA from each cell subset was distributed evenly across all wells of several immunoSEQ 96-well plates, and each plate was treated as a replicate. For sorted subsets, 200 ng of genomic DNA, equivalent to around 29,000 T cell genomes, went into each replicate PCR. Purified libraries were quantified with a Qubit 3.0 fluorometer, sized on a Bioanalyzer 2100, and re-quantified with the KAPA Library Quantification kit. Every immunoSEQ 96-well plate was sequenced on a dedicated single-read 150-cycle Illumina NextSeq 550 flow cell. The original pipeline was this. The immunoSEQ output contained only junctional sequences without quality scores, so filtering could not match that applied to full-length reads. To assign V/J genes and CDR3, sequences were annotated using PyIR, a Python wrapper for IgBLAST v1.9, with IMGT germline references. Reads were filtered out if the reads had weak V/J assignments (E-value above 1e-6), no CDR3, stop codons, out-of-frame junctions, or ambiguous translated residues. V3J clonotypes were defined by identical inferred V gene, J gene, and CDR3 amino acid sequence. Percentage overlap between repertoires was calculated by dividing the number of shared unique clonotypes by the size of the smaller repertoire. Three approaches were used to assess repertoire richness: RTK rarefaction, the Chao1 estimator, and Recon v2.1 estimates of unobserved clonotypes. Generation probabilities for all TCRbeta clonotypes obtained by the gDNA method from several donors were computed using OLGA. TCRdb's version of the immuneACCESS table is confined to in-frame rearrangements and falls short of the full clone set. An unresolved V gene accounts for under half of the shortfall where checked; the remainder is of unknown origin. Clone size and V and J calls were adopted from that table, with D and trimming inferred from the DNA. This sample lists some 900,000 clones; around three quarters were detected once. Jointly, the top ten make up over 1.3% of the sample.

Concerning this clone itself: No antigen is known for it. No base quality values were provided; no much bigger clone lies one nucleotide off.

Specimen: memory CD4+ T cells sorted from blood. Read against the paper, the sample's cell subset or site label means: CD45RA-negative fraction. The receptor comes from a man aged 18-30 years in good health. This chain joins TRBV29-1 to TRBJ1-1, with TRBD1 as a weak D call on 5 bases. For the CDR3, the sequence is CSANQGNTEAFF. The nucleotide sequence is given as TGCAGCGCCAATCAGGGTAACACTGAAGCTTTCTTT.